The clone carrying this T cell receptor (beta chain) was detected many times. Its antigen is not identified. This entry comes from a study of identical twins. Study conclusions and caveats: Invariant T cells like MAIT and iNKT could partly confound the zero-insertion analyses. Twins shared out-of-frame alpha sequences with excess low generation probability. Clonotypes of the beta chain that were abundant in cord blood carried fewer insertions (memory repertoires showed none).

Among all donors, each was a healthy Caucasian. A single record per CDR3 protein comes from TCRdb applying MiXCR to the 5' RACE reads. The sample shows about 490,000 distinct CDR3 sequences, approximately 16% of them seen only once. J gave up 8 bases and V 6 bases, and 10 bases lay outside the gene matches. This CDR3 is 14 amino acids long. The V gene's germline CDR1 is MNHNS and CDR2 SASEGT. A further study also used this sample, focusing on yellow fever vaccine responses in identical twins.

The sequenced sample was CD4+ T cells sorted from blood. The rearrangement uses TRBV6-1 and TRBJ2-1, with 7 bases identical to TRBD2. The sequence came from a young woman in good health. The CDR3 region is CASRATGTNYEQFF. CDR3 nucleotides: TGTGCCAGCAGGGCTACCGGGACTAACTATGAGCAGTTCTTC.